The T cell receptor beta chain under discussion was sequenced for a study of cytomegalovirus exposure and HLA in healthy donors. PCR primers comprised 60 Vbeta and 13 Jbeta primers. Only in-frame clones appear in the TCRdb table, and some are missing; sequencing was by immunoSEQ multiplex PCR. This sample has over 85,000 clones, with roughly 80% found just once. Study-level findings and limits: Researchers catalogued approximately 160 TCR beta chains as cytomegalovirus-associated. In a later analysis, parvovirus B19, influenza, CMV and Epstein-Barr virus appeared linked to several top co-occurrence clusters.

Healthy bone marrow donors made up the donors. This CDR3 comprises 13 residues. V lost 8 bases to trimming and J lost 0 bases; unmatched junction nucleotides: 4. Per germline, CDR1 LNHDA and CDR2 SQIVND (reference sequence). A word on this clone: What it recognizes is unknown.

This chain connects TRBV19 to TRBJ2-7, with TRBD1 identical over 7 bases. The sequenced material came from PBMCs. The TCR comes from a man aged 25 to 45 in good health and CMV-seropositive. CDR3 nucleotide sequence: TGTGCCAGTGGACAGGCGATCTCCTACGAGCAGTACTTC. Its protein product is CASGQAISYEQYF.